The clone carrying this T cell receptor (beta chain) has ten or more counts. The data were obtained in a study of Graves' ophthalmopathy and Graves' hyperthyroidism. Patients were left out if they had other autoimmune diseases, uncontrolled infections, pregnancy or lactation. Trimming at V came to 5 bases and at J to 5 bases, leaving 15 bases not matched to a gene. Germline loops: CDR1 LNHDA, CDR2 SQIVND (reference sequence). The CDR3 contains 17 residues. From RNA, the CDR3 regions of TCR beta chains were amplified and sequenced. The authors performed first-round RT-PCR with HTBI primers and then a second-round multiplex PCR. TCRdb passed the multiplex PCR reads through MiXCR, listing each CDR3 protein once. In the table there are about 640,000 distinct CDR3 sequences, roughly two fifths of which are singletons.

Sequencing input: peripheral blood. The TCR sequence derives from an adult man with Graves' ophthalmopathy. The genes are TRBV19 and TRBJ1-5; TRBD1 aligns across 7 bases. CDR3 sequence (DNA): TGTGCCAGTAGTCGCTTCGGACAGGTCGGACCTGATCAGCCCCAGCATTTT. Translated, it gives CASSRFGQVGPDQPQHF.